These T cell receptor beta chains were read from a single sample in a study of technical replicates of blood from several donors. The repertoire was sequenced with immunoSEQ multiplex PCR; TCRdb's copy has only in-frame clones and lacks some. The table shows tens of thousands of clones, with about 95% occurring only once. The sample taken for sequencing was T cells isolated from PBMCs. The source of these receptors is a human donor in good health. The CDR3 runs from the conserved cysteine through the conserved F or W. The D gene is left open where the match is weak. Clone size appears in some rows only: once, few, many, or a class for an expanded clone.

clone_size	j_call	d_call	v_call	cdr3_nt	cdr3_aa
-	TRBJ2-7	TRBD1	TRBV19	TGTGCCAGTAGCAAAGAGGGACAGGGGAGCTCCTACGAGCAGTACTTC	CASSKEGQGSSYEQYF
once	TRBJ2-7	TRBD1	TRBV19	TGTGCCAGTAGTTGGACAGGGCCAAATTACGAGCAGTACTTC	CASSWTGPNYEQYF
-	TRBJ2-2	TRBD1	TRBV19	TGTGCCAGTAGTAAATTTGGGACAGGGTTTGGCGGGGAGCTGTTTTTT	CASSKFGTGFGGELFF
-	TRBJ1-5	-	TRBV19	TGTGCCAGTACCCAGTTTCTCAATCAGCCCCAGCATTTT	CASTQFLNQPQHF
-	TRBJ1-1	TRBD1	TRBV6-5	TGTGCCAGCAGTTATCACTCGGCAGGGGGCTTCACTGAAGCTTTCTTT	CASSYHSAGGFTEAFF
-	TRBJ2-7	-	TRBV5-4	TGTGCCAGCAGCTTCAAGAGAGGGCCCTACGAGCAGTACTTC	CASSFKRGPYEQYF
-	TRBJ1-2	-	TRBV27	TGTGCCAGCAGTTTCAATACAGGGTTTCGTGGCTACACCTTC	CASSFNTGFRGYTF
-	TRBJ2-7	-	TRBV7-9	TGTGCCAGCAGCCCTCAGACAGATTACGAGCAGTACTTC	CASSPQTDYEQYF
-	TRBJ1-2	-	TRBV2	TGTGCCAGCAGTGAATGGCAGGCGCGGACTCACTACTTCTATGGCTACACCTTC	CASSEWQARTHYFYGYTF
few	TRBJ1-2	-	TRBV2	TGTGCCAGCAGTGTGCGGCATGGCTACACCTTC	CASSVRHGYTF
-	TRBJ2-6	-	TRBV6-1	TGTGCCAGCAGTGAAGTAGGAGCGGTGTATACAAGCTCTGGGGCCAACGTCCTGACTTTC	CASSEVGAVYTSSGANVLTF
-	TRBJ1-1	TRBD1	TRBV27	TGTGCCAGCAGTTCAGACAGGGGGCGCCGGACTGAAGCTTTCTTT	CASSSDRGRRTEAFF
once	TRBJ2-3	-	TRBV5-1	TGCGCCAGCAGCCATAACGGGGGAAACACAGATACGCAGTATTTT	CASSHNGGNTDTQYF
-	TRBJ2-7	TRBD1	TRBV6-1	TGTGCCAGCAGCAAACTCCGGACAGGCTCCTACGAGCAGTACTTC	CASSKLRTGSYEQYF
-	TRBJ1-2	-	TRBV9	TGTGCCAGCAGCGTTCAGGGGCGCTATGGCTACACCTTC	CASSVQGRYGYTF
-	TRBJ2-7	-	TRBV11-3	TGTGCCAGCAGCTCCGGACTCTACGAGCAGTACTTC	CASSSGLYEQYF
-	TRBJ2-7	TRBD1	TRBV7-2	TGTGCCAGCAGCCAGGGGCCGGGACAGGGTATCTACGAGCAGTACTTC	CASSQGPGQGIYEQYF
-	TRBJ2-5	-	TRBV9	TGTGCCAGCAGCGAGGCTCCGGGGCAAGAGACCCAGTACTTC	CASSEAPGQETQYF
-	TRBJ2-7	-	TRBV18	TGTGCCAGCTCACCACAGGAGAGCTACGAGCAGTACTTC	CASSPQESYEQYF
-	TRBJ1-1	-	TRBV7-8	TGTGCCAGCAGCTTAAGAACCGGGACATACACTGAAGCTTTCTTT	CASSLRTGTYTEAFF
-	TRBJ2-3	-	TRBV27	TGTGCCAGCAGTTTAGGCGCAGGGACAGATACGCAGTATTTT	CASSLGAGTDTQYF
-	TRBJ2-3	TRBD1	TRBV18	TGTGCCAGCTCACCACGACAGGGGAGCACAGATACGCAGTATTTT	CASSPRQGSTDTQYF
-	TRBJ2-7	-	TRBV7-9	TGTGCCAGCAGCCTGGGCAGCCCCTTGGACTACGAGCAGTACTTC	CASSLGSPLDYEQYF
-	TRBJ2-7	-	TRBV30	TGTGCCTGGAGTGTACTTCGGGATTCGGGGGAGCAGTACTTC	CAWSVLRDSGEQYF
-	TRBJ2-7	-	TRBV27	TGTGCCAGCAGTCTTCCAGAAACCTACGAGCAGTACTTC	CASSLPETYEQYF
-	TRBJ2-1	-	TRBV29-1	TGCAGCGTTACTAAGGCAAACAATGAGCAGTTCTTC	CSVTKANNEQFF
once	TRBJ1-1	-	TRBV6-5	TGTGCCAGCAGGCCCAGGGTAGGGATCACTGAAGCTTTCTTT	CASRPRVGITEAFF
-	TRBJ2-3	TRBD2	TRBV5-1	TGCGCCAGCAGCCCTTCTCTAGCGGGAGCCCTCCGGGGTTCCACAGATACGCAGTATTTT	CASSPSLAGALRGSTDTQYF
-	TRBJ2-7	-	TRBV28	TGTGCCAGCAGTTTCGGGGTACACGGGGGTACGGAGCAGTACTTC	CASSFGVHGGTEQYF